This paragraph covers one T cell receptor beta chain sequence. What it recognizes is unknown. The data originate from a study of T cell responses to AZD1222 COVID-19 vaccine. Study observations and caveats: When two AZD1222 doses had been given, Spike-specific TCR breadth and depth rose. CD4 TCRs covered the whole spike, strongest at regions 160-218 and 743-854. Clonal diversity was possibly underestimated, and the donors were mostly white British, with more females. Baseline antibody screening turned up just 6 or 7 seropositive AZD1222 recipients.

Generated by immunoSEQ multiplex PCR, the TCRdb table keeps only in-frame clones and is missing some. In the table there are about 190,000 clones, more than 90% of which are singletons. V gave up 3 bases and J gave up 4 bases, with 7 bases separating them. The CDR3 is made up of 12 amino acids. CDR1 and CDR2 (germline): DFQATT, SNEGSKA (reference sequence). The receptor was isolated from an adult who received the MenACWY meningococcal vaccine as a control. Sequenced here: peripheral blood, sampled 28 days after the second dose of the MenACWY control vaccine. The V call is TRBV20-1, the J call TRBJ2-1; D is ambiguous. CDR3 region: CSASSTYNEQFF. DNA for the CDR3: TGCAGTGCTAGTAGTACATACAATGAGCAGTTCTTC.